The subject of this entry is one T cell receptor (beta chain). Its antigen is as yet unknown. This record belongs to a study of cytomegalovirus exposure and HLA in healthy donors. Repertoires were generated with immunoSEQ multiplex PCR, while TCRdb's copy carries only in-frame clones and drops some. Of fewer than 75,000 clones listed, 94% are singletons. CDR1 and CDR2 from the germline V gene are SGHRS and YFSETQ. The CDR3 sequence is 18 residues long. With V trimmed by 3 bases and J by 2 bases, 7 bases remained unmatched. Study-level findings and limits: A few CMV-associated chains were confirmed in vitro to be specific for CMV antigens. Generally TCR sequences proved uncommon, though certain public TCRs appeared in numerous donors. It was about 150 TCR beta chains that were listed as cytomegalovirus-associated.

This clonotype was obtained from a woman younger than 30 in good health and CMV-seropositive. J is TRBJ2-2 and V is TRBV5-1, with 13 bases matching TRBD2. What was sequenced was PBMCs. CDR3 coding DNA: TGCGCCAGCAGCTCAGGACTAGCGGGAGTTGTAAACACCGGGGAGCTGTTTTTT. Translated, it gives CASSSGLAGVVNTGELFF.